The 14 T cell receptor beta chains listed next were all sequenced from one sample in a study of T cell repertoires in cytomegalovirus infection. MiXCR, run by TCRdb on the reads, gives a single entry per CDR3 protein. The repertoire holds 570,000 or so distinct CDR3 sequences, with roughly 42% as singletons. These TCRs are of unknown antigen specificity. The sequencing here drew on cultured PBMCs, taken from culture after CMV antigen stimulation. The receptors here all came from a human donor in good health (CMV status not recorded). Some clones in this sample may be carry-over from other donors' samples.

This clonotype was counted between two and nine times. CDR3 loop: CATQLGQLVEETQYF. DNA of the CDR3: TGTGCCACCCAACTGGGACAGCTGGTGGAAGAGACCCAGTACTTC. The rearrangement joins TRBV6-8 to TRBJ2-5, with TRBD1 matching over 7 bases. The CDR3 consists of 15 residues. Germline CDR1 reads MNHGY; CDR2 reads SAAAGT. V shed 10 bases, J shed 3 bases, and the junction held 14 bases outside the gene matches.

This clonotype appeared a few times. In nucleotides, the CDR3 is TGTGCCAGCAGCCAAGCGGGACAGGGGTACACTGAAGCTTTCTTT. This encodes CASSQAGQGYTEAFF. J is TRBJ1-1 and V is TRBV7-2, with 10 bases aligning to TRBD1. V was clipped by 5 bases and J by 3 bases; unmatched bases: 6. Germline V gene data show CDR1 as SGHTA and CDR2 as FQGNSA. This CDR3 is built from 15 residues. The full variable domain, its missing parts supplied by reference TRBV7-2 and TRBJ1-1, is GAGVSQSPSNKVTEKGKDVELRCDPISGHTALYWYRQSLGQGLEFLIYFQGNSAPDKSGLPSDRFSAERTGGSVSTLTIQRTQQEDSAVYLCASSQAGQGYTEAFFGQGTRLTVV.

The V gene is TRBV6-6, the J gene TRBJ2-7; D possibly corresponds to TRBD1 (6 bases). The germline V and J ends were trimmed by 5 bases and 2 bases, with 13 bases remaining between them. Germline assignment: CDR1 MNHNY and CDR2 SVGAGI (reference sequence). This CDR3 is 14 amino acids long. This chain's CDR3 is CASSESGTPYEQYF. The CDR3 DNA sequence: TGTGCCAGCAGTGAGTCAGGGACACCCTACGAGCAGTACTTC.

The chain is built from TRBV20-1 and TRBJ2-3; D may be TRBD2 (5 bases). V lost 3 bases to trimming and J lost 5 bases, with 15 bases between them. From germline, CDR1 is DFQATT and CDR2 SNEGSKA (reference sequence). This CDR3 contains 14 residues. The CDR3 loop is CSASPDSGIDTQYF. CDR3 coding DNA: TGCAGTGCTAGCCCTGACTCGGGGATAGATACGCAGTATTTT.

There are a few counts of this clonotype. V and J are TRBV20-1 and TRBJ2-2; D tentatively fits TRBD1 or TRBD2 (5 bases each). The CDR3 sequence is 14 residues long. With 3 bases removed from V and 7 bases from J, the gap between germline ends came to 15 bases. The germline V gene encodes CDR1 DFQATT and CDR2 SNEGSKA (reference sequence). DNA for the CDR3: TGCAGTGCTAGGAGGGCGAGGGGCCGCGGGGAGCTGTTTTTT. It specifies CSARRARGRGELFF.

This chain links TRBV7-3 with TRBJ2-1, with D perhaps TRBD1 or TRBD2 (6 bases each). The CDR3 spans 16 residues. Germline CDR1 is SGHTA and CDR2 is FQGTGA. Trimming removed 6 bases from V and 2 bases from J, with 17 bases in between. The CDR3 protein is CASRFGGPPTYNEQFF. In nucleotides, the CDR3 is TGTGCCAGCAGGTTCGGGGGCCCCCCGACCTACAATGAGCAGTTCTTC.

The rearrangement uses TRBV18 and TRBJ2-5; no clear D. This CDR3 region has 13 residues. Germline V gene data show CDR1 as KGHSH and CDR2 as LQKENI. The V end was cut by 2 bases, the J end by 3 bases, with 7 bases between. The CDR3 DNA reads TGTGCCAGCTCACCAGCAGAAAAAGAGACCCAGTACTTC. This translates into CASSPAEKETQYF.

This clonotype was picked up a small number of times. This chain joins TRBV7-8 and TRBJ1-1; TRBD1 might be the D (6 bases). V lost 4 bases and J lost 11, with 23 bases in between. The V gene's germline CDR1 is SGHVS and CDR2 FQNEAQ. CDR3 size: 15 residues. In DNA, the CDR3 is TGTGCCAGCAGCTCAGGGGTCGTGGCGAGAGGGGAGGCTTTCTTT. Amino acid sequence: CASSSGVVARGEAFF.

The V and J genes are TRBV5-1 and TRBJ2-3; no definite D call. The length of the CDR3 is 15 residues. Between the trimmed V and J ends, which lost 1 base and 0 bases, there was a span of 9 bases. CDR1 and CDR2 (germline): SGHRS, YFSETQ. The CDR3 protein is CASSLQRSSTDTQYF. The CDR3 region has the DNA TGCGCCAGCAGCTTGCAGAGAAGTAGCACAGATACGCAGTATTTT.

The chain links TRBV7-8 to TRBJ1-5; TRBD1 might be the D (6 bases). The CDR3 is 13 amino acids. Germline V lookup: CDR1 SGHVS, CDR2 FQNEAQ. V dropped 5 bases and J dropped 7 bases, with 12 bases sitting between them. CDR3 sequence (DNA): TGTGCCAGCAGCATGGACAGTAAACAGCCCCAGCATTTT. Residues: CASSMDSKQPQHF.

The CDR3 region has the DNA TGTGCCAGCAGCTACGAACGGCGCCCCCGTTGCACTGAAGCTTTCTTT. Its translation is CASSYERRPRCTEAFF. This sequence joins TRBV7-2 and TRBJ1-1; D gene uncertain. The CDR3 loop spans 16 amino acids. The germline gives CDR1 SGHTA, CDR2 FQGNSA. Trimming removed 4 bases from V and 4 bases from J, with 19 bases in between.

This rearrangement joins TRBV7-8 to TRBJ1-6; TRBD1 aligns across 10 bases. Looked up from germline, CDR1 is SGHVS and CDR2 is FQNEAQ. There are 14 residues in the CDR3. The trim removed 5 bases at V and 14 bases at J, leaving 9 bases unmatched. The CDR3 is CASSLDRGPWTLHF. CDR3 nucleotide sequence: TGTGCCAGCAGCCTCGACAGGGGGCCATGGACCCTCCACTTT.

V and J are TRBV6-2 or TRBV6-3 and TRBJ1-2; D not resolved. The V gene lost 10 bases and the J gene lost 8 bases, with 29 bases spanning the gap. CDR1 and CDR2 from the germline V gene are MNHEY and SVGEGT. CDR3 length equals 16 residues. The DNA for the CDR3 is TGTGCCACTAGTACCGGGCCATCAAGACGAAAAAGAGGCTACACCTTC. Amino acid sequence: CATSTGPSRRKRGYTF.

The chain has TRBV4-1 and TRBJ2-3; TRBD2 aligns across 13 bases. J lost 2 bases, V lost 0 bases, and 2 bases had no gene match. Germline CDR1 and CDR2: MGHRA and YSYEKL. The CDR3 is 17 amino acids. For the CDR3, the DNA is TGCGCCAGCAGCCAAGATGGGACTAGCGGGGTCACAGATACGCAGTATTTT. This codes for CASSQDGTSGVTDTQYF.